The clone carrying this T cell receptor beta chain was seen at least ten times. Its antigen remains unidentified. The sample is drawn from a study of identical twins. Study-level findings and limits: The study found that models underestimated out-of-frame TCR alpha sharing in monozygotic twins. Twin pairs had excess sharing that was weaker in beta out-of-frame sequences.

Healthy Caucasians alone served as donors. TCRdb re-analysed the 5' RACE reads in MiXCR, keeping a single row per CDR3 protein. The sample carries a few hundred thousand distinct CDR3 sequences, approximately 8.3% recorded once. From germline, CDR1 is KGHDR and CDR2 SFDVKD. This CDR3 contains 16 residues. V lost 0 bases, J lost 8 bases, and 9 bases stayed unmatched. This sample also belongs to another study, concerning yellow fever vaccine responses in identical twins. This second report adds: Twins showed a vaccine T cell response that reportedly seemed partly convergent, partly personalized.

Sequencing input: CD8+ T cells sorted from blood. The sequence derives from a woman under 30 in good health. The chain combines TRBV24-1 with TRBJ2-1, with 7 bases identical to TRBD2. CDR3 loop: CATSDLQNPRGDEQFF. CDR3 DNA: TGTGCCACCAGTGATTTGCAAAACCCCCGGGGGGATGAGCAGTTCTTC.